The TCR beta chain described here comes from a study of blood T cells in healthy people across ages (dated by TCRdb to the mid-2010s). Context from the whole study: Template switching captured roughly one uniquely barcoded TCR beta cDNA molecule per two T cells in model experiments. Two additional independent replicas of 1 million unique cDNA reads from the same blood draw were analyzed for two donors (one aged 18 to 30 and one aged 80 or older). The donors were divided into four age groups: young (average approximately 17 years), middle-aged (approximately 39), aged (about 62) and long-lived (roughly 86). To track age-related changes in TCR beta repertoire diversity, the study relied on deep sequencing normalized with unique cDNA molecular identifiers.

The library was produced with 5' RACE. TCRdb records Illumina HiSeq 2500 as the sequencer. A second PCR of about 6 to 12 cycles was performed with a sample-barcoded 5' primer and a J-beta primer mix. A unique molecular identifier was introduced onto each TCR beta cDNA molecule by a template-switch 5' adaptor carrying 12 random nucleotides. Each sample yielded at least 2.5 million CDR3-containing paired-end reads. The Mint cDNA synthesis kit, primed by a TRBC-specific oligonucleotide, was used to synthesize first-strand cDNA from all RNA. Following uracil-DNA glycosylase treatment, all cDNA underwent a first 18-cycle PCR with the universal primers M1SS and BC2_uni_R. As for the original processing: Each sample was normalized by randomly selecting 1 million high-quality reads, each carrying a distinct molecular identifier. Reads with shared molecular identifiers were discarded instead of being binned into consensus sequences. MiTCR, set to a Q25 quality threshold and the strictest error-elimination algorithm, was used for CDR3 identification, clonotype clustering and error correction. Lower-bound total TCR beta diversity was estimated with a nonparametric unseen species model using Euler transformation. TCRdb handled the public reads itself, with Q25 trimming in fastp and clone calling in MiXCR, and kept productive beta chains. For every CDR3 protein sequence, its rows merge into one entry that carries the most common genes and DNA. The V and J calls follow TCRdb's processing rather than the paper's. Recorded for this sample are roughly 1,000,000 distinct CDR3 sequences; 25% of them occurred a single time. 0.65% to 0.95% of the sample rests with the top ten.

The donors were 40 or so Caucasian individuals from Russia, aged 6 to 90 years, who were systemically healthy. Around 9.9 milliliters of peripheral blood were collected from each donor into EDTA-treated Vacutainer tubes. Ficoll-Paque density-gradient centrifugation was used to isolate PBMCs, with at least 6 million per sample. Total RNA was extracted from PBMCs with Trizol reagent, with at least 6 micrograms obtained per sample. Naive CD45RAhigh/CD27high T cell percentages were measured by flow cytometry on a PBMC aliquot from every donor. Ten or more counts support this clonotype. Its cognate antigen has yet to be identified. Base qualities are missing; no much larger clone stands one base away. The CDR3, from cysteine to phenylalanine, totals 16 residues. Of all the DNA, just the CDR3 is kept, 48 bases in frame from base 1. Sequences LGHNA (CDR1) and YSLEER (CDR2) are obtained from the germline V gene. V is pruned by 0 bases and J by 1 base, leaving 3 bases of the junction without a gene match.

The study at large found these results: As age increased, observed TCR beta diversity per million T cells dropped in a roughly linear way, and a significant reduction was already evident by age around 41. Estimates of total diversity from one million sequenced T cells were regarded as lower bounds and underestimates. Compared with the aged group, the long-lived group had more naive CD4+ T cells, fewer expanded clones and increased TCR diversity, a pattern suggesting age selection. Conclusive comparison of naive and antigen-experienced compartments was prevented by the profiling of bulk unsorted PBMCs. The percentage of naive T cells measured by flow cytometry correlated strongly with observed TCR beta diversity. Because donor CMV infection status was unknown, age-related changes in expanded clonotypes were potentially confounded.

These sequences were also reported in another study, on T cells of mothers and their children. The second paper states: Donors were nine systemically healthy Caucasian individuals: three mothers and their six children. cDNA synthesis used all of the extracted RNA, with roughly 1.6 ug of RNA in each 15 ul reaction. In the second PCR, sample barcodes and 2-4 random nucleotides were introduced via the M1S primer. More than 8.5 million TCR beta CDR3 reads were obtained from each mother, and roughly 3 million reads were obtained from each child. Thymic selection shapes the output of TCR recombination in a similar way in related and unrelated pairs, and inherited differences have a minor effect. Normalized repertoire overlap was always found to be slightly, but never significantly, higher in related mother-child pairs than in unrelated mother-child pairs. No persistent microchimeric T cell clones were found, with a detection sensitivity of approximately 100 clones per million clonotypes. In the study, deep NGS was used to compare the TCR beta repertoires of mothers and children, and features distinguishing related mother-child pairs from unrelated individuals were sought. On average, the children were approximately 11 +/- 4 years old, while the mothers were about 37 +/- 4 years old. After adapter ligation was performed with NEBNext reagents, the libraries were sequenced on an Illumina HiSeq 2000 with 100+100 nt paired-end reads. To prevent cross-contamination, the mother and child libraries were prepared one month apart and sequenced in separate runs. For each donor, between roughly 450,000 and 2,100,000 distinct TCR beta clonotypes were identified. Naive TCR beta clonotypes were estimated from low-frequency clonotypes matched to each donor's FACS-determined naive share, without sorting.

The rearrangement joined TRBV4-3 to TRBJ2-3; 8 central bases correspond to TRBD2. The receptor comes from a girl aged 2 to 10 in good health. Sequenced: blood. The CDR3 region: CASSQDGAGGTDTQYF. The DNA sequence reads TGCGCCAGCAGCCAAGATGGAGCGGGGGGCACAGATACGCAGTATTTT.